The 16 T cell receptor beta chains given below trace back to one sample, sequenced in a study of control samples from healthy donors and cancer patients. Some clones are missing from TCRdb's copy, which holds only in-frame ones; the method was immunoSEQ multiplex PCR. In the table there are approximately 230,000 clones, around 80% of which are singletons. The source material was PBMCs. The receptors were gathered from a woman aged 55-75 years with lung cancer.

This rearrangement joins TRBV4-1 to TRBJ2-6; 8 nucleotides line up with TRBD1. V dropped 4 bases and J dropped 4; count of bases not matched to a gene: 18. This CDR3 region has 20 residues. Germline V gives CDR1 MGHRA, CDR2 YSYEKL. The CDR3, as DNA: TGCGCCAGCAGCCGAACCTGGGGACAGGCTGGGAGGTGGGGGGCCAACGTCCTGACTTTC. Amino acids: CASSRTWGQAGRWGANVLTF.

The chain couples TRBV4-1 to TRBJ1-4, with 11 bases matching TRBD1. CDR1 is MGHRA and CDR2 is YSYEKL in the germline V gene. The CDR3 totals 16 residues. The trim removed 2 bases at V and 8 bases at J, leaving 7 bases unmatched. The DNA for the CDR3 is TGCGCCAGCAGCCAATTGAGGACAGGGGGCCACGAAAAACTGTTTTTT. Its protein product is CASSQLRTGGHEKLFF.

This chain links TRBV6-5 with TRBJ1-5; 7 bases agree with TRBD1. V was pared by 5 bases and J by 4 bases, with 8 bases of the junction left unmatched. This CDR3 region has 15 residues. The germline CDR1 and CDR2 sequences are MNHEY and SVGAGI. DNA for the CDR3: TGTGCCAGCAGTAATGGCAGGGGGAGGAATCAGCCCCAGCATTTT. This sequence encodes CASSNGRGRNQPQHF.

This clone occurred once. CDR3 region: CASSSGVGPYEQYF. CDR3 in DNA: TGTGCCAGCAGCTCGGGGGTTGGGCCCTACGAGCAGTACTTC. V gene TRBV7-9 combines with J gene TRBJ2-7; D might be TRBD2 (6 bases). This CDR3 contains 14 residues. The V end was cut by 4 bases, the J end by 2 bases, with 12 bases between. Per the germline V gene, CDR1 is SEHNR and CDR2 is FQNEAQ (reference sequence).

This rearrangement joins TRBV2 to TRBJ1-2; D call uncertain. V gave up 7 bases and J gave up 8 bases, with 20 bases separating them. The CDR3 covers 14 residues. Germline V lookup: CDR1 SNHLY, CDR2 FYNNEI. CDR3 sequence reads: CASIQTGWRGGYTF. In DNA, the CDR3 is TGTGCCAGCATTCAGACTGGTTGGAGAGGGGGCTACACCTTC.

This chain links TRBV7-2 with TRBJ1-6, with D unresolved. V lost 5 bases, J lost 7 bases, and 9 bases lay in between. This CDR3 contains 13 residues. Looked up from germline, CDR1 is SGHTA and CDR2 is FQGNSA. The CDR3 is CASSPQGNSPLHF. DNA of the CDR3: TGTGCCAGCAGCCCACAAGGGAATTCACCCCTCCACTTT.

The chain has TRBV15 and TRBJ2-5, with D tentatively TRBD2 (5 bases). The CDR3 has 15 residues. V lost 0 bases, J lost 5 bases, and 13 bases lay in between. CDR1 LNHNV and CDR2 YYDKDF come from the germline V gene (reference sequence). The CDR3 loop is CATSRDPGLGETQYF. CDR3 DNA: TGTGCCACCAGCAGAGATCCCGGACTGGGGGAGACCCAGTACTTC.

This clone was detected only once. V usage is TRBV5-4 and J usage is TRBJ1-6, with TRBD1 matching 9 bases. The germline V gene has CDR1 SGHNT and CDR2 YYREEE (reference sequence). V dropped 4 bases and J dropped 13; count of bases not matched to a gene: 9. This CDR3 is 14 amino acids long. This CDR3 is CASSGWDREAPLHF. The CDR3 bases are TGTGCCAGCAGCGGATGGGACAGGGAGGCTCCCCTCCACTTT.

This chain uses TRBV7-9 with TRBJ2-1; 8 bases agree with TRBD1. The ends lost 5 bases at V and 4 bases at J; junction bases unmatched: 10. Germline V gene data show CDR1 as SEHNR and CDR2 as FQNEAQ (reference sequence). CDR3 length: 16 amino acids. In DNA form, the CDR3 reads TGTGCCAGCAGCCCCCTTCTCGGACAGGGTTACAATGAGCAGTTCTTC. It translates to CASSPLLGQGYNEQFF.

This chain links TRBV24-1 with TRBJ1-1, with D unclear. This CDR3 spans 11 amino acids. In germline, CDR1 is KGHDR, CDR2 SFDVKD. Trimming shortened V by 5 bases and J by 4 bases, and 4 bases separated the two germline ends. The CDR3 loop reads CATSGGTEAFF. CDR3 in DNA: TGTGCCACCAGTGGGGGCACTGAAGCTTTCTTT.

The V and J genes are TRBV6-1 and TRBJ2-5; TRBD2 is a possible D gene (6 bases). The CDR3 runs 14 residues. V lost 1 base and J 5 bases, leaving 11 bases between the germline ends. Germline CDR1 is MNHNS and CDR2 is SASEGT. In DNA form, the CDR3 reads TGTGCCAGCAGTGAAGGGGCGGGGCGGGAGACCCAGTACTTC. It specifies CASSEGAGRETQYF.

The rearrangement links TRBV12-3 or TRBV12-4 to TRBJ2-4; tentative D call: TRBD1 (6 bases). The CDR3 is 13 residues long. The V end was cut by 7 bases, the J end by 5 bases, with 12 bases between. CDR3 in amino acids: CASTWGRENIQYF. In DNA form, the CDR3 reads TGTGCCAGCACTTGGGGGCGGGAAAACATTCAGTACTTC.

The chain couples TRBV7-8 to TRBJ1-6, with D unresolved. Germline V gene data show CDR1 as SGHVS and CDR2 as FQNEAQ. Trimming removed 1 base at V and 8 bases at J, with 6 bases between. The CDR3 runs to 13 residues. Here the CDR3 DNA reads TGTGCCAGCAGCTTAGAGTTTTATTCACCCCTCCACTTT. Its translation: CASSLEFYSPLHF.

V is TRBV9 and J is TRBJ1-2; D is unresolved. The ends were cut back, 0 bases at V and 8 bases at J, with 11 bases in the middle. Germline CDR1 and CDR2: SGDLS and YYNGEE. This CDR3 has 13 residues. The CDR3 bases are TGTGCCAGCAGCGTAGCGGCAGGCTCCGGCTACACCTTC. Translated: CASSVAAGSGYTF.

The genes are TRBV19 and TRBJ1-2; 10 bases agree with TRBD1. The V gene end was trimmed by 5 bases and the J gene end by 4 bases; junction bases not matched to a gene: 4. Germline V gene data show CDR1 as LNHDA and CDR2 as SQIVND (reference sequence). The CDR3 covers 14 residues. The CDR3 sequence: CASSDRGLIYGYTF. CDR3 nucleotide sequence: TGTGCCAGTAGTGACAGGGGGCTGATCTATGGCTACACCTTC.

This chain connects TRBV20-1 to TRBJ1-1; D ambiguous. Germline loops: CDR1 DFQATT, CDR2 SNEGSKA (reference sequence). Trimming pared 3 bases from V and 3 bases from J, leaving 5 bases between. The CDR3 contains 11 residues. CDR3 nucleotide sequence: TGCAGTGCTAGGGGTTACACTGAAGCTTTCTTT. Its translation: CSARGYTEAFF.